This T cell receptor (beta chain) was recorded in a study of T cells after yellow fever vaccination. Study-wide results and caveats: Most primary-vaccination clones reappeared after the booster (about 97% CD4, approximately 88% CD8).

5'RACE template switching added a universal primer site and UMIs to TCR cDNA. Using its own MiXCR run on the 5' RACE reads, TCRdb lists one record per CDR3 protein. The sample contains around 50,000 distinct CDR3 sequences, roughly 7.3% of which appear only once. V lost 0 bases and J lost 0, with 8 bases in between. CDR1 is MNHEY and CDR2 is SMNVEV in the germline V gene (reference sequence). The CDR3 is 15 residues long. This clonotype came up many times. The antigen remains unidentified. This material consisted of CD8+ T cells sorted from PBMCs, taken more than 13 days after the first yellow fever vaccination. This chain connects TRBV27 to TRBJ1-1, with unresolved D. This TCR came from a man aged 18 to 35 who received the YFV17D yellow fever vaccine. The DNA for the CDR3 is TGTGCCAGCAGTTTATCCCCCGGACTGAACACTGAAGCTTTCTTT. It is translated as CASSLSPGLNTEAFF.